The clone carrying this T cell receptor beta chain was picked up one time. The data were taken from a study of blood T cell repertoires in COVID-19. Sequenced by immunoSEQ multiplex PCR; TCRdb stores in-frame clones only, minus some. The table includes 150,000 to 250,000 clones, around 79% detected once. With 1 base removed from V and 0 bases from J, the gap between germline ends came to 10 bases. This CDR3 region has 16 residues. Germline values: CDR1 SGHTA, CDR2 FQGNSA. This TCR was recovered from a woman aged 40 to 50 with COVID-19, enrolled during active disease. Source material: peripheral blood. J is TRBJ1-5 and V is TRBV7-2; D unclear. Here the CDR3 DNA reads TGTGCCAGCAGCTTAGACGGCGGATATAGCAATCAGCCCCAGCATTTT. Amino acid sequence: CASSLDGGYSNQPQHF. The entire variable domain, with the rest obtained from reference TRBV7-2 and TRBJ1-5, is as follows: GAGVSQSPSNKVTEKGKDVELRCDPISGHTALYWYRQSLGQGLEFLIYFQGNSAPDKSGLPSDRFSAERTGGSVSTLTIQRTQQEDSAVYLCASSLDGGYSNQPQHFGDGTRLSIL.